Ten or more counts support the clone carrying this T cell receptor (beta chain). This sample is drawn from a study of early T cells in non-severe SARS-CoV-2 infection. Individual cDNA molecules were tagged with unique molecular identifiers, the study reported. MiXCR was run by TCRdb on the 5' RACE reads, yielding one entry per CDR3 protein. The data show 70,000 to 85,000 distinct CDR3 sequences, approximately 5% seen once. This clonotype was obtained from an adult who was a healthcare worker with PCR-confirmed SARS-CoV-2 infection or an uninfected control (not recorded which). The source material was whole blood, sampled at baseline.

As DNA, the CDR3 is TGTGCCAGCAGTCGAGCGGGAGGGTGGGACTACGAGCAGTACTTC. Translating it yields CASSRAGGWDYEQYF. This chain joins TRBV12-3 or TRBV12-4 and TRBJ2-7, with 10 bases matching TRBD2. The CDR3 has 15 residues. The V and J ends lost 5 bases and 3 bases, in that order; junction bases with no gene match: 7.